What follows describes a single T cell receptor (beta chain). The antigen remains unidentified. Documented treatment: some 20 received Ad26.COV2.S at low or high dose, single or two shots; about 5 received placebo; per-sample allocation not given. Specimens were obtained on day 63 following the first vaccine or placebo injection. Adults aged 18-55 years in Boston included the donor. Some clones are missing from TCRdb's copy, which holds only in-frame ones; the method was immunoSEQ multiplex PCR. Of about 350,000 clones detected, 80% to 90% appear once; the ten largest clones hold about 3.5%. The sample is drawn from a study of Ad26.COV2.S vaccination and SARS-CoV-2 variants. As for the study in general: Participant was drawn from the COV1001 Ad26.COV2.S trial arm.

Overall study findings and caveats: Estimates derived from TCR breadth and depth analyses may have underestimated total T cell responses.

Germline V gives CDR1 LNHDA, CDR2 SQIVND (reference sequence). Deletions cut 6 bases from V and 4 bases from J, with 14 bases between. This CDR3 is 14 amino acids long. Material: peripheral blood, obtained in a trial of Ad26.COV2.S vaccine versus placebo. This chain uses TRBV19 with TRBJ2-3, with a possible D match to TRBD2 (6 bases). The sequence was obtained from a person aged 18 to 59 who received the Ad26.COV2.S COVID-19 vaccine or a placebo. CDR3 region: CASSPAEGPDTQYF. The CDR3 coding sequence is TGTGCCAGTAGCCCCGCGGAGGGCCCAGATACGCAGTATTTT.